A single T cell receptor beta chain is shown here with its context. Its target is unknown. This entry is derived from a study of human thymus T cells. General study findings and limits: There appeared to be biased usage of V and J genes in thymic and blood repertoires.

The protocol was immunoSEQ multiplex PCR, while the TCRdb copy is restricted to in-frame clones and leaves out a portion. The data show roughly 130,000 clones, around 94% seen once. Resections removed during corrective heart surgery provided the thymus tissue used. This CDR3 contains 12 residues. Trimming cost V 5 bases and J 4 bases, with 5 bases left between them. Germline CDR1 SGHNT, CDR2 YENEEA. This rearrangement joins TRBV11-3 to TRBJ1-4; D is undetermined. This sequence was found in a boy under three years old with a congenital heart defect but otherwise immunologically healthy. The specimen was thymus tissue. DNA of the CDR3: TGTGCCAGCAGCCCCATTAATGAAAAACTGTTTTTT. Translating gives CASSPINEKLFF.